This T cell receptor (beta chain) is from a study of cytomegalovirus exposure and HLA in healthy donors. Study-level information: Among the 300 to 500 genotyped donors, 70% to 85% were placed in the Caucasian-associated ancestry cluster.

Losses at the gene ends were 1 base for V and 4 bases for J; bases not matched to a gene: 3. Looked up from germline, CDR1 is SGHRS and CDR2 is YFSETQ. The CDR3 extends over 14 amino acids. The PCR used 60 Vbeta and 13 Jbeta primers. Data came from immunoSEQ multiplex PCR; TCRdb stores just in-frame clones and leaves some out. There are roughly 71,000 clones in the sample; around 70% occur only once, and about a fifth lies in the top ten. Study-wide results and caveats: Relative to equally common others, HLA-associated TCR beta chains showed greater clonal expansion in a later analysis.

Turning to this clone: The antigen is not known.

The J gene is TRBJ2-5, the V gene TRBV5-1; the match to TRBD2 covers 8 bases. The clonotype was recovered from a man aged 35-49 years in good health and CMV-seropositive. The material sequenced was PBMCs. The CDR3: CASSLSAGVETQYF. As DNA, the CDR3 is TGCGCCAGCAGCTTGTCAGCGGGGGTAGAGACCCAGTACTTC. The whole variable domain, filled in from reference TRBV5-1 and TRBJ2-5, reads KAGVTQTPRYLIKTRGQQVTLSCSPISGHRSVSWYQQTPGQGLQFLFEYFSETQRNKGNFPGRFSGRQFSNSRSEMNVSTLELGDSALYLCASSLSAGVETQYFGPGTRLLVL.